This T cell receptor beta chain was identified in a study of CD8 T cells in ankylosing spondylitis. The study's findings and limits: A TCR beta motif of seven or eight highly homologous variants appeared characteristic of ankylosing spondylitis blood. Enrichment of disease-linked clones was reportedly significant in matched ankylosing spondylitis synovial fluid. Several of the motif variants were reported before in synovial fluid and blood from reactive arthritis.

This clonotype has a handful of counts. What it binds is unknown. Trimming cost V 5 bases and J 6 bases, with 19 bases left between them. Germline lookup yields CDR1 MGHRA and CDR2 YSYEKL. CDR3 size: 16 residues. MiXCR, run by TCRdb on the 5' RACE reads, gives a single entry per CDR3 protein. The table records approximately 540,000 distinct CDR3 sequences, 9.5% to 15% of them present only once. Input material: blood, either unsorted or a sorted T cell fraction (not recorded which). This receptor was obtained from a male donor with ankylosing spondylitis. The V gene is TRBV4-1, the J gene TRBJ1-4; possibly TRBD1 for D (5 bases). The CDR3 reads CASSSVRGRDDEKLFF. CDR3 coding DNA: TGCGCCAGCAGCTCCGTGAGGGGACGGGATGATGAAAAACTGTTTTTT.